The clone carrying this T cell receptor beta chain has a single count. This record comes from a study of blood T cells in healthy people across ages. V trimming: 0 bases; J trimming: 4 bases; junction bases outside the gene matches: 9. Germline assignment: CDR1 LGHNA and CDR2 YNFKEQ. This CDR3 contains 17 residues. Sample-barcoded 5' priming and a J-beta primer mix drove a second PCR of 7 to 11 cycles. TCRdb re-analysed the 5' RACE reads in MiXCR, keeping a single row per CDR3 protein. The sample lists around 800,000 distinct CDR3 sequences, roughly 24% occurring once. The sample was also reused in another study, on T cells of mothers and their children.

The sequence derives from a boy aged 5-17 years in good health. This chain connects TRBV4-2 to TRBJ1-5; 7 bases are shared with TRBD1. Sequencing input: blood. The CDR3 spells CASSQDQAGQSNQPQHF. The CDR3 nucleotides are TGTGCCAGCAGCCAAGATCAGGCGGGACAGTCAAATCAGCCCCAGCATTTT.